This T cell receptor beta chain was captured by sequencing in a study of early stage breast cancer tumors. Study information: Among around 12 ER+/PR+/HER2- tumors, eight were ductal, four lobular. Points from the study as a whole: Commonly generated sequences made up most enriched TCRB sequences shared between patients.

TCRdb keeps only in-frame clones here, not all; method: immunoSEQ multiplex PCR. The sample shows 45,000 to 60,000 clones, about 89% of them seen only once. With respect to this clone: Antigen specificity is unknown.

The CDR3 is 15 residues long. The junction had 9 bases not matched to a gene; V was cut back by 5 bases and J by 2 bases. Germline V gives CDR1 SGHTA, CDR2 FQGNSA. The V call is TRBV7-2, the J call TRBJ2-7, with 7 bases lining up with TRBD2. Material: blood. This TCR came from a person between 65 and 80 years old with breast cancer. CDR3 residues: CASSPGGHGTYEQYF. DNA for the CDR3: TGTGCCAGCAGCCCGGGGGGTCACGGAACCTACGAGCAGTACTTC. Full variable domain (rest looked up from reference TRBV7-2 and TRBJ2-7): GAGVSQSPSNKVTEKGKDVELRCDPISGHTALYWYRQSLGQGLEFLIYFQGNSAPDKSGLPSDRFSAERTGGSVSTLTIQRTQQEDSAVYLCASSPGGHGTYEQYFGPGTRLTVT.